This entry lists 23 T cell receptor beta chains sequenced from one sample in a study of T-cell memory formation after mild COVID-19. TCRdb processed the 5' RACE reads anew with MiXCR; each CDR3 protein has one entry. This sample has roughly 200,000 distinct CDR3 sequences, with 15% to 20% found just once. Sequencing used PBMCs or a T cell subset sorted from them (not recorded which). These receptors all come from an adult woman who had mild COVID-19 (a few samples of this study predate the infection). Cell type and time point are not known.

The chain carries TRBV12-3 or TRBV12-4 and TRBJ1-1; possibly TRBD1 for D (5 bases). The CDR3 consists of 15 residues. V was clipped by 6 bases and J by 0 bases, with 14 bases between them. The chain's CDR3 is CASSKRDGLNTEAFF. DNA for the CDR3: TGTGCCAGCAGCAAAAGGGACGGACTGAACACTGAAGCTTTCTTT.

The V and J genes are TRBV24-1 and TRBJ1-1, with no clear D. The CDR3 extends over 12 amino acids. Trimming pared 2 bases from V and 9 bases from J, leaving 9 bases between. The germline V gene has CDR1 KGHDR and CDR2 SFDVKD. CDR3 DNA: TGTGCCACCAGTGATTACAGAAGTCAAGCTTTCTTT. Amino acid sequence: CATSDYRSQAFF.

This clonotype was seen a few times. One end of the junction does not line up with germline, which may come from a read error. V usage is TRBV20-1 and J usage is TRBJ1-1; unclear D gene. The CDR3 extends over 12 amino acids. Looked up from germline, CDR1 is DFQATT and CDR2 is SNEGSKA (reference sequence). CDR3 nucleotide sequence: TGCAGTGCTAGAGATCGCTGGCTGGAGGCTTCCTTT. Its translation: CSARDRWLEASF.

This clonotype has more than one count but fewer than ten. The CDR3 DNA sequence: TGTGCCAGCCAACCGACAGGGGGCCGGAACACTGAAGCTTTCTTT. Encoded protein: CASQPTGGRNTEAFF. The chain links TRBV12-3 or TRBV12-4 to TRBJ1-1; 10 positions match TRBD1. Trimming at V came to 8 bases and at J to 1 base, leaving 7 bases not matched to a gene. The CDR3 contains 15 residues.

The chain has TRBV5-1 and TRBJ2-6; 10 bases are a match to TRBD2. The CDR3 contains 19 residues. Germline V lookup: CDR1 SGHRS, CDR2 YFSETQ. J lost 0 bases, V lost 4 bases, and 10 bases had no gene match. The CDR3 loop reads CASSDGLAGAYSGANVLTF. CDR3 DNA sequence: TGCGCCAGCAGCGACGGGCTAGCGGGGGCCTACTCTGGGGCCAACGTCCTGACTTTC.

CDR3 nucleotide sequence: TGTGCCAGCAGTGATCGTTTCGCTAGCTCCTACAATGAGCAGTTCTTC. As protein: CASSDRFASSYNEQFF. The V call is TRBV2, the J call TRBJ2-1; D ambiguous. Looked up from germline, CDR1 is SNHLY and CDR2 is FYNNEI. The V end lost 3 bases, the J end lost 0 bases, and 12 bases lay between the germline ends. The CDR3 runs 16 residues.

This clonotype was seen more than once but under ten times. The rearrangement links TRBV7-8 to TRBJ1-2; TRBD1 matches at 10 bases. Unmatched junction bases numbered 4, after V lost 1 base and J lost 5 bases. This CDR3 region has 15 residues. Germline assignment: CDR1 SGHVS and CDR2 FQNEAQ. CDR3 in amino acids: CASSLGGQGVYGYTF. DNA for the CDR3: TGTGCCAGCAGCTTAGGAGGACAGGGGGTTTATGGCTACACCTTC.

The chain uses TRBV5-1 and TRBJ2-1, with 12 bases lining up with TRBD2. Germline CDR1 is SGHRS and CDR2 is YFSETQ. After removal of 5 bases from V and 0 bases from J, the junction contained 6 bases not matched to a gene. The CDR3 is made up of 17 amino acids. The CDR3 reads CASRPGTSGPSYNEQFF. Here the CDR3 DNA reads TGCGCCAGCAGACCTGGGACTAGCGGGCCCTCCTACAATGAGCAGTTCTTC.

The chain recombines TRBV6-2 or TRBV6-3 with TRBJ1-5; 7 bases fit TRBD1. There are 13 residues in the CDR3. Germline V CDR1 and CDR2: MNHEY, SVGEGT. The CDR3 region has the DNA TGTGCAACCAGGGGGTTTAGCAATCAGCCCCAGCATTTT. This gives the protein CATRGFSNQPQHF.

This sequence joins TRBV27 and TRBJ1-2; D unclear. Trimming took off 5 bases at V and 7 bases at J, with 20 bases between the two ends. Germline CDR1 reads MNHEY; CDR2 reads SMNVEV (reference sequence). The CDR3 length is 15 residues. CDR3 protein: CASSPRIGKGGGYTF. The CDR3, as DNA: TGTGCCAGCAGTCCCCGAATTGGGAAGGGAGGTGGCTACACCTTC.

This clonotype was detected ten times or more. The CDR3 DNA reads as TGTGCCAGCTCACCGGACACCGGGGAGCTGTTTTTT. Protein product: CASSPDTGELFF. The chain links TRBV18 to TRBJ2-2, with no clear D. CDR1 and CDR2 (germline): KGHSH, LQKENI. Trimming removed 3 bases at V and 3 bases at J, with 2 bases between. The CDR3 has 12 residues. Full variable domain (missing parts from reference TRBV18 and TRBJ2-2): NAGVMQNPRHLVRRRGQEARLRCSPMKGHSHVYWYRQLPEEGLKFMVYLQKENIIDESGMPKERFSAEFPKEGPSILRIQQVVRGDSAAYFCASSPDTGELFFGEGSRLTVL.

There are a few counts of this clonotype. The chain couples TRBV12-5 to TRBJ1-5, with D unclear. Per germline, CDR1 LGHNT and CDR2 FRNRAP. Trimming removed 3 bases from V and 4 bases from J, with 7 bases in between. The CDR3 extends over 13 amino acids. The CDR3 loop is CASGFGENQPQHF. DNA for the CDR3: TGTGCTAGTGGTTTCGGCGAAAATCAGCCCCAGCATTTT.

This clonotype occurred a few times. The rearrangement links TRBV12-3 or TRBV12-4 to TRBJ2-1, with 13 bases matching TRBD2. V lost 6 bases to trimming and J lost 8 bases; unmatched junction nucleotides: 7. The CDR3 covers 15 residues. Here the CDR3 DNA reads TGTGCCAGCAGAGCGGGACTAGCGGGGAGGGATGAGCAGTTCTTC. Translating it yields CASRAGLAGRDEQFF.

This clonotype showed up just a few times. The chain joins TRBV5-4 to TRBJ2-1, with 7 bases identical to TRBD2. Germline V gene lookup returns CDR1 SGHNT and CDR2 YYREEE (reference sequence). The trim removed 1 base at V and 5 bases at J, leaving 6 bases unmatched. This CDR3 comprises 15 residues. CDR3 nucleotides: TGTGCCAGCAGCTTGTACGGACTAGAGGACAATGAGCAGTTCTTC. This codes for CASSLYGLEDNEQFF.

J is TRBJ1-2 and V is TRBV6-2 or TRBV6-3; TRBD1 agrees at 7 bases. The junction had 8 bases not matched to a gene; V was cut back by 6 bases and J by 1 base. CDR1 and CDR2 from the germline V gene are MNHEY and SVGEGT. This CDR3 contains 15 residues. The CDR3 is CASSPTGAGNYGYTF. The DNA for the CDR3 is TGTGCCAGCAGCCCCACAGGGGCGGGTAACTATGGCTACACCTTC.

In its sample, this clonotype was seen a few times. As DNA, the CDR3 is TGCAGTGCTAGCTCCCCGGACAGGGATCAAGAGACCCAGTACTTC. Its protein is CSASSPDRDQETQYF. The genes are TRBV20-1 and TRBJ2-5; 8 bases fit TRBD1. V lost 3 bases to trimming and J lost 2 bases; unmatched junction nucleotides: 8. Looked up from germline, CDR1 is DFQATT and CDR2 is SNEGSKA (reference sequence). The CDR3 contains 15 residues.

The genes are TRBV2 and TRBJ2-7; tentatively, D is TRBD2 (7 bases). The CDR3 runs to 13 residues. V lost 7 bases, J lost 3 bases, and 13 bases lay in between. Germline V CDR1 and CDR2: SNHLY, FYNNEI. The chain's CDR3 is CASTPRGGYEQYF. Written as DNA, the CDR3 is TGTGCCAGCACTCCGAGGGGGGGCTACGAGCAGTACTTC.

CDR3: CASSGTGGPYGANVLTF. The CDR3 DNA reads as TGTGCCAGCAGCGGAACGGGAGGGCCGTATGGGGCCAACGTCCTGACTTTC. The chain couples TRBV9 to TRBJ2-6, with 8 nucleotides matching TRBD2. CDR1 is SGDLS, CDR2 YYNGEE, per germline. CDR3 size: 17 residues. The V and J ends lost 3 bases and 3 bases, in that order; junction bases with no gene match: 8.

The chain links TRBV6-1 to TRBJ2-2; D unclear. The CDR3 sequence is 14 residues long. Trimming removed 1 base at V and 7 bases at J, with 10 bases between. Per the germline V gene, CDR1 is MNHNS and CDR2 is SASEGT. The CDR3 DNA follows: TGTGCCAGCAGTGAAGACCCCTCGGGCGGGGAGCTGTTTTTT. It is translated as CASSEDPSGGELFF.

This clonotype turned up a few times. The chain has TRBV11-3 and TRBJ2-2; 10 nucleotides align to TRBD2. This CDR3 contains 15 residues. The V gene's germline CDR1 is SGHNT and CDR2 YENEEA. V lost 3 bases and J lost 5; bases outside the gene matches: 3. The CDR3 region is CASSFLAGETGELFF. In nucleotides, the CDR3 is TGTGCCAGCAGCTTCCTAGCGGGGGAGACCGGGGAGCTGTTTTTT. The full variable domain, in which reference TRBV11-3 and TRBJ2-2 provide the parts outside the CDR3, is EAGVVQSPRYKIIEKKQPVAFWCNPISGHNTLYWYLQNLGQGPELLIRYENEEAVDDSQLPKDRFSAERLKGVDSTLKIQPAELGDSAVYLCASSFLAGETGELFFGEGSRLTVL.

The chain employs TRBV28 and TRBJ2-4; 8 nucleotides align to TRBD2. V lost 4 bases and J lost 3; bases outside the gene matches: 5. The CDR3 runs to 15 residues. Germline V gene data show CDR1 as MDHEN and CDR2 as SYDVKM. CDR3 residues: CASSSPRGGKNIQYF. Written as DNA, the CDR3 is TGTGCCAGCAGTTCTCCTCGGGGGGGCAAAAACATTCAGTACTTC.

The rearrangement joins TRBV6-5 to TRBJ2-1; weak D call: TRBD1 (6 bases). This CDR3 is built from 11 residues. V was pared by 7 bases and J by 9 bases, with 10 bases between. Germline CDR1 reads MNHEY; CDR2 reads SVGAGI. For the CDR3, the DNA is TGTGCCAGCAACCAGGGGTTTGAGCAGTTCTTC. This encodes CASNQGFEQFF.

This clonotype was counted a few times. A junction boundary mismatches the germline segment, possibly from a read error. This chain uses TRBV5-1 with TRBJ1-1; D remains unclear. The CDR3 loop spans 14 amino acids. Germline assignment: CDR1 SGHRS and CDR2 YFSETQ. The CDR3: CVSSSRSGRAEAFF. The CDR3 DNA follows: TGCGTCAGCAGCTCCCGGTCGGGGAGAGCTGAAGCTTTCTTT.